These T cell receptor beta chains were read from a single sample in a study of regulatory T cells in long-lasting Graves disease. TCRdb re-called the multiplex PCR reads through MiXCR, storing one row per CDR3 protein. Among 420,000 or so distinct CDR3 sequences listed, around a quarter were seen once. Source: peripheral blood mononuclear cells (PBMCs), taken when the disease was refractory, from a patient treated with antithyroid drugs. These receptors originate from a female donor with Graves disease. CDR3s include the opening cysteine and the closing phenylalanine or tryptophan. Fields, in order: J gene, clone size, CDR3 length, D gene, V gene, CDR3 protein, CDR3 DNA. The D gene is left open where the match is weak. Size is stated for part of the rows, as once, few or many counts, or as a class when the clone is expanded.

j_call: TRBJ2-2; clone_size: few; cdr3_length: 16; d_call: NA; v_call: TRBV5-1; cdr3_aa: CASSLERGTNTGELFF; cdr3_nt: TGCGCCAGCAGCTTGGAACGGGGTACGAACACCGGGGAGCTGTTTTTT
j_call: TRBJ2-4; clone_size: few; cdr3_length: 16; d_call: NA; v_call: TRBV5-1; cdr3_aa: CASSTGQYGAENIQYF; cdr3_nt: TGCGCCAGCAGCACCGGACAGTACGGAGCCGAAAACATTCAGTACTTC
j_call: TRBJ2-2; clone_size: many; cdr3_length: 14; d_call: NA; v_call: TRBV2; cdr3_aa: CASRPQANTGELFF; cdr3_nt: TGTGCCAGCAGGCCCCAGGCGAACACCGGGGAGCTGTTTTTT
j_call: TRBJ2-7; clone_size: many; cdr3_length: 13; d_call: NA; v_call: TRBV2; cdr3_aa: CASSEVRGYEQYF; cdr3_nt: TGTGCCAGCAGTGAAGTTCGGGGCTACGAGCAGTACTTC
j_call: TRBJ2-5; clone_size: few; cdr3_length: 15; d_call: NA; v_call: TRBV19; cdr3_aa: CASSNVRVGHETQYF; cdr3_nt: TGTGCCAGTAGTAACGTCAGGGTTGGGCACGAGACCCAGTACTTC
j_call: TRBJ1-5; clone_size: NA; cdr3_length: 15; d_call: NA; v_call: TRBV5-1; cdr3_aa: CASSLAGQQNQPQHF; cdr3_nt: TGCGCCAGCAGCTTGGCGGGACAACAAAATCAGCCCCAGCATTTT
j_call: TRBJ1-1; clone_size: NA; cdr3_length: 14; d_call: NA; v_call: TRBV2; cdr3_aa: CASNSFFGGTEAFF; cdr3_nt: TGTGCCAGCAATTCTTTTTTTGGGGGAACTGAAGCTTTCTTT
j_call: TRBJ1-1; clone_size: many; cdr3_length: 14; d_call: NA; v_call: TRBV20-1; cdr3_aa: CSARAQGLSTEAFF; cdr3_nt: TGCAGTGCTAGGGCACAGGGTCTAAGCACTGAAGCTTTCTTT
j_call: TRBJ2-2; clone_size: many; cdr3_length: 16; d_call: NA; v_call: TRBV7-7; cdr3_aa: CASSSSSTTNTGELFF; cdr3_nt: TGTGCTAGCAGCTCGTCGTCGACTACGAACACCGGGGAGCTGTTTTTT
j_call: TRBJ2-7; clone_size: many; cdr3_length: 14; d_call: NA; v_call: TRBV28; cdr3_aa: CATIVAQSSYEQYF; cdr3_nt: TGTGCCACCATAGTAGCTCAGAGCTCCTACGAGCAGTACTTC
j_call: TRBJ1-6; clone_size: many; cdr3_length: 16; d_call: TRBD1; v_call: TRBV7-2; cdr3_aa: CASSLFGTGPNSPLHF; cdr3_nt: TGTGCCAGCAGCTTGTTTGGGACAGGACCCAATTCACCCCTCCACTTT
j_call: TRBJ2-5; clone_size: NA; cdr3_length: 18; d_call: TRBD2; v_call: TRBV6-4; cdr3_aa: CASSHPGGSGRARETQYF; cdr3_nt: TGTGCCAGCAGCCACCCAGGCGGTAGCGGGAGGGCCCGGGAGACCCAGTACTTC
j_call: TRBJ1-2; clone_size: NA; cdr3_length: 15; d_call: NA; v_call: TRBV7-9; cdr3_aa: CASRSTVGHNYGYTF; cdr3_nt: TGTGCCAGCAGATCTACCGTGGGACACAACTATGGCTACACCTTC
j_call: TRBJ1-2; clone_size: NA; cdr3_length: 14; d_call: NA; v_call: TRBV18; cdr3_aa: CASSPPAVIYGYTF; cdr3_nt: TGTGCCAGCTCACCACCCGCCGTAATCTATGGCTACACCTTC
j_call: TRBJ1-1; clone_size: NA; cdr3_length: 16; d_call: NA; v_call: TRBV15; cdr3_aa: CATSRDSQAGARKAFF; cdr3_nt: TGTGCCACCAGCAGAGATTCGCAGGCAGGAGCTAGGAAGGCTTTCTTT
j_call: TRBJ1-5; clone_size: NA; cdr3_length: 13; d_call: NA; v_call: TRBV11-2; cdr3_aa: CASSQDPLRPQHF; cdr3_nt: TGTGCCAGCAGCCAGGACCCTCTCCGGCCCCAGCATTTT
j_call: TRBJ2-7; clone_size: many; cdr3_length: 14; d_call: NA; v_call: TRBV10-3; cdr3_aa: CAIRKGQLSYEQYF; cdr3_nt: TGTGCCATCAGGAAAGGACAGCTCTCCTACGAGCAGTACTTC
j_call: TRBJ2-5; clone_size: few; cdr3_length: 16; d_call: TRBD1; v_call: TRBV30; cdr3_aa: CAWRDTGVPFGETQYF; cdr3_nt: TGTGCCTGGAGGGATACAGGGGTCCCATTTGGAGAGACCCAGTACTTC
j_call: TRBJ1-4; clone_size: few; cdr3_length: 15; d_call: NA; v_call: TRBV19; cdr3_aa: CASSIRGRIGEKLFF; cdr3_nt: TGTGCCAGTAGTATTCGGGGCAGGATCGGTGAAAAACTGTTTTTT
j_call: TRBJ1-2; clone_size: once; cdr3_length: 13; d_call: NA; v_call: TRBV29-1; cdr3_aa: CSVEDLIKDGYTF; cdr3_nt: TGCAGCGTTGAAGATCTCATAAAGGATGGCTACACCTTC
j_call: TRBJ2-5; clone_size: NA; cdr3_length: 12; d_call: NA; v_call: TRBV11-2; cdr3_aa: CASSLIFETQYF; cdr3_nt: TGTGCCAGCAGCTTAATTTTCGAGACCCAGTACTTC
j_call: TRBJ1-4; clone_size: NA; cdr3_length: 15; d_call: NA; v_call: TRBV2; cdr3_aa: CVSSDVSLSDEKLFF; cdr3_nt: TGTGTCAGCAGTGACGTGTCTCTAAGCGATGAAAAACTGTTTTTT
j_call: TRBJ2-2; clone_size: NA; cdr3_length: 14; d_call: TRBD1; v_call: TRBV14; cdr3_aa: CASSRQGVPGELFF; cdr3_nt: TGTGCCAGCAGCCGACAGGGGGTCCCCGGGGAGCTGTTTTTT
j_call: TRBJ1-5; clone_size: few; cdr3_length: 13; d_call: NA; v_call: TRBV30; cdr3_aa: CAWTREGNQPQHF; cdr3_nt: TGTGCCTGGACGAGGGAGGGCAATCAGCCCCAGCATTTT
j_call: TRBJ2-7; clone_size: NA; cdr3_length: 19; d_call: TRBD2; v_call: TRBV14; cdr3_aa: CASSPNRQGLGLANYEQYF; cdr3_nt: TGTGCCAGCAGCCCCAACCGACAGGGACTGGGACTAGCCAACTACGAGCAGTACTTC
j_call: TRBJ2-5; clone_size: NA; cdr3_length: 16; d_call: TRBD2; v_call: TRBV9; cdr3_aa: CASSVARGREQETQYF; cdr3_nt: TGTGCCAGCAGCGTAGCTCGCGGGAGAGAACAAGAGACCCAGTACTTC
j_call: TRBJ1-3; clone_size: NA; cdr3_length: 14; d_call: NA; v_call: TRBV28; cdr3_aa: CASRPFRRGNTIYF; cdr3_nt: TGTGCCAGCAGGCCATTCCGACGGGGAAACACCATATATTTT
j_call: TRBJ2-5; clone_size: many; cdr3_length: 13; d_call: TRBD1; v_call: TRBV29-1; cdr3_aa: CSGGQGAQETQYF; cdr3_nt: TGCAGCGGCGGACAGGGGGCCCAAGAGACCCAGTACTTC
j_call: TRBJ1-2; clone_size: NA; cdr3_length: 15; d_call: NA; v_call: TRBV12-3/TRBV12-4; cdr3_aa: CASRNLGGLNYGYTF; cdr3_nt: TGTGCCAGCAGAAATCTTGGCGGGTTGAACTATGGCTACACCTTC
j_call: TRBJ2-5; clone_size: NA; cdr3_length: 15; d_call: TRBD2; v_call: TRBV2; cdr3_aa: CASRTSGIGSETQYF; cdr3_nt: TGTGCCAGCAGGACTAGCGGGATAGGGTCAGAGACCCAGTACTTC
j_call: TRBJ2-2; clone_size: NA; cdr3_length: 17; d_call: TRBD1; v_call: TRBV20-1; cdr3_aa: CSARGGTGGPNTGELFF; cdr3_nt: TGCAGTGCTAGAGGCGGGACAGGGGGCCCGAACACCGGGGAGCTGTTTTTT
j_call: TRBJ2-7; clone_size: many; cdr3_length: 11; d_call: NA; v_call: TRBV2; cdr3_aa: CASSPAYEQYF; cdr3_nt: TGTGCCAGCAGCCCCGCCTACGAGCAGTACTTC
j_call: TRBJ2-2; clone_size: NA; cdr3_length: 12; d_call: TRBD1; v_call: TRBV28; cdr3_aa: CASLQGTGELFF; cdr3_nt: TGTGCCAGCTTACAGGGGACCGGGGAGCTGTTTTTT
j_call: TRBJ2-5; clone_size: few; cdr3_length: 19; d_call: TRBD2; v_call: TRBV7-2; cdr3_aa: CASSLASSSGSMAQETQYF; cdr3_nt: TGTGCCAGCAGCTTAGCGTCATCTAGCGGGAGTATGGCTCAAGAGACCCAGTACTTC
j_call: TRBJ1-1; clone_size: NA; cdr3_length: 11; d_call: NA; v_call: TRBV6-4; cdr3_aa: CASMSRNEAFF; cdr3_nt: TGTGCCAGCATGAGCAGGAATGAAGCTTTCTTT
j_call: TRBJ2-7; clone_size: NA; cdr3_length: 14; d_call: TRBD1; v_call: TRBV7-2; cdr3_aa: CASSPRGQRSPQYF; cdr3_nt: TGTGCCAGTAGCCCCAGGGGACAGAGATCGCCGCAGTACTTC
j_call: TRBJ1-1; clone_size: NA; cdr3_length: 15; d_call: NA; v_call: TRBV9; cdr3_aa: CASSVEGGVNTEAFF; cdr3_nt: TGTGCCAGCAGCGTAGAGGGGGGGGTGAACACTGAAGCTTTCTTT
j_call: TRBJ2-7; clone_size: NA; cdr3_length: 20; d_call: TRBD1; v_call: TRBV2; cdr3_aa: CASSDTIDRGSRRFDYEQYF; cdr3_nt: TGTGCCAGCAGTGACACGATAGACAGGGGCTCAAGGCGTTTCGACTACGAGCAGTACTTC
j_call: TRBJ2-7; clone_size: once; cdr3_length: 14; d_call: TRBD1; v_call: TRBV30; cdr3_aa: CAWSAGTGLYEQYF; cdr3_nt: TGTGCCTGGAGTGCCGGGACAGGGCTTTACGAGCAGTACTTC
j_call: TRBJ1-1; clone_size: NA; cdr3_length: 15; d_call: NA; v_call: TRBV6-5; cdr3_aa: CASSYASGRNTEAFF; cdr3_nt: TGTGCCAGCAGTTACGCGAGCGGTAGAAACACTGAAGCTTTCTTT
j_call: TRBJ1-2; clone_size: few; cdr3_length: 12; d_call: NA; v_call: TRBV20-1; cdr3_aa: CSVQGGGYGYTF; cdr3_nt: TGCAGTGTCCAAGGGGGGGGGTATGGCTACACCTTC
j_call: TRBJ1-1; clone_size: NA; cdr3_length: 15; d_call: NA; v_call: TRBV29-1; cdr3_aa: CSVEDRRGKDTEAFF; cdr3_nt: TGCAGCGTTGAAGATCGTCGGGGCAAGGACACTGAAGCTTTCTTT